This is a list of T cell receptor beta chains from one sample in a study of control samples from healthy donors and cancer patients. Assay: immunoSEQ multiplex PCR; the TCRdb copy retains only in-frame clones and omits some. The table shows 150,000 to 200,000 clones, with approximately 94% occurring only once. Source material: blood. The receptors stem from a man aged 25 to 45 in good health. The CDR3 runs from the conserved cysteine through the conserved F or W. D genes are given only for firm matches. Not every row has a clone size; where given, it reads once, few, many or a size class.

TRBV2	-	TRBJ1-2	15	TRBD1	CASTLGDRGRAGYTF	TGTGCCAGCACCCTAGGAGACAGGGGGCGCGCGGGCTACACCTTC
TRBV6-4	-	TRBJ1-5	14	-	CASSSWRTNQPQHF	TGTGCCAGCAGCTCTTGGCGGACGAATCAGCCCCAGCATTTT
TRBV4-2	-	TRBJ1-1	15	-	CASSQMIPGNTEAFF	TGTGCCAGCAGCCAAATGATACCGGGGAACACTGAAGCTTTCTTT
TRBV6-4	-	TRBJ2-2	13	-	CASSDRNTGELFF	TGTGCCAGCAGTGACAGGAACACCGGGGAGCTGTTTTTT
TRBV18	-	TRBJ2-5	13	-	CASSPPVRETQYF	TGTGCCAGCTCACCACCGGTGCGAGAGACCCAGTACTTC
TRBV4-3	-	TRBJ2-1	21	TRBD2	CASSQDRLAGDTNREYNEQFF	TGCGCCAGCAGCCAAGATAGGCTAGCGGGGGACACAAATAGAGAATACAATGAGCAGTTCTTC
TRBV27	-	TRBJ1-1	13	TRBD1	CASSRQGNTEAFF	TGTGCCAGCAGTCGACAGGGAAACACTGAAGCTTTCTTT
TRBV5-1	-	TRBJ2-1	16	-	CASSFWGQGKTNEQFF	TGCGCCAGCAGCTTTTGGGGGCAGGGGAAGACCAATGAGCAGTTCTTC
TRBV14	-	TRBJ2-5	15	-	CASSQDFTGRETQYF	TGTGCCAGCAGCCAAGATTTTACGGGAAGAGAGACCCAGTACTTC
TRBV5-1	-	TRBJ2-7	14	TRBD2	CASSDTAGDYEQYF	TGCGCCAGCAGCGATACCGCGGGGGACTACGAGCAGTACTTC
TRBV7-8	-	TRBJ1-4	16	-	CASSAYSGTGEEKLFF	TGTGCCAGCAGCGCCTATTCCGGGACGGGAGAGGAAAAACTGTTTTTT
TRBV4-1	-	TRBJ1-1	15	TRBD1	CASSHPGQLNTEAFF	TGCGCCAGCAGCCACCCGGGACAGCTGAACACTGAAGCTTTCTTT
TRBV28	-	TRBJ1-5	16	-	CASSIPRGDPGQPQHF	TGTGCCAGCAGTATACCCCGAGGGGATCCCGGTCAGCCCCAGCATTTT
TRBV2	-	TRBJ2-7	15	TRBD2	CASSPGLAGTYEQYF	TGTGCCAGCAGTCCAGGACTAGCGGGGACATACGAGCAGTACTTC
TRBV19	-	TRBJ2-1	19	TRBD2	CASRRGGQFSTSSYNEQFF	TGTGCCAGTAGGCGGGGGGGCCAATTTTCTACAAGCTCCTACAATGAGCAGTTCTTC
TRBV7-2	-	TRBJ1-2	13	-	CASSLGRSYGYTF	TGTGCCAGCAGCCTAGGGAGGAGCTATGGCTACACCTTC
TRBV7-9	-	TRBJ2-5	14	TRBD1	CASSRQGARETQYF	TGTGCCAGCAGCCGACAGGGGGCACGGGAGACCCAGTACTTC
TRBV12-5	-	TRBJ2-3	16	-	CASGLVLGGRKDTQYF	TGTGCTAGTGGTTTGGTACTAGGCGGGCGGAAGGATACGCAGTATTTT
TRBV7-9	-	TRBJ1-1	14	-	CASSSQGSGTEAFF	TGTGCCAGCAGCTCGCAGGGATCGGGCACTGAAGCTTTCTTT
TRBV19	-	TRBJ2-7	13	-	CASSIGYRYEQYF	TGTGCCAGTAGTATTGGGTACCGGTACGAGCAGTACTTC
TRBV4-3	-	TRBJ1-1	15	-	CASSQGITPNTEAFF	TGCGCCAGCAGCCAGGGTATTACACCGAACACTGAAGCTTTCTTT
TRBV5-4	once	TRBJ2-2	13	TRBD1	CASRQGVTGELFF	TGTGCCAGCAGACAGGGGGTGACCGGGGAGCTGTTTTTT
TRBV7-9	few	TRBJ1-2	14	-	CASSSSGVVSGYTF	TGTGCCAGCAGCTCTTCCGGGGTAGTCAGTGGCTACACCTTC
TRBV5-6	-	TRBJ1-2	18	-	CASSFITGLGTGNYGYTF	TGTGCCAGCAGCTTTATTACAGGGTTGGGAACGGGCAACTATGGCTACACCTTC
TRBV19	-	TRBJ1-2	10	TRBD1	CASGNRGNTF	TGTGCCAGTGGGAACAGGGGGAACACCTTC
TRBV19	-	TRBJ2-7	16	-	CASSTRSRDRSYEQYF	TGTGCCAGTAGTACCCGATCCCGGGACCGCTCCTACGAGCAGTACTTC
TRBV12-1	-	TRBJ2-2	18	-	CASSFERLAGLGAGELFF	TGTGCCAGCAGCTTTGAAAGGCTAGCGGGTTTGGGCGCCGGGGAGCTGTTTTTT
TRBV3-1/TRBV3-2	-	TRBJ1-6	17	-	CASSQDGEGLIGSPLHF	TGTGCCAGCAGCCAAGATGGGGAGGGTTTAATTGGTTCACCCCTCCACTTT
TRBV19	-	TRBJ1-2	16	TRBD1	CASSIDGQGNYYGYTF	TGTGCCAGTAGTATAGACGGACAGGGAAATTATTATGGCTACACCTTC
TRBV4-2	-	TRBJ2-7	18	TRBD2	CASSQDPLTSGHSYEQYF	TGTGCCAGCAGCCAAGATCCTTTAACTAGCGGCCACTCCTACGAGCAGTACTTC
TRBV9	-	TRBJ2-7	15	TRBD2	CASSVGSSGTYEQYF	TGTGCCAGCAGCGTAGGGTCTAGCGGTACCTACGAGCAGTACTTC
TRBV11-3	-	TRBJ2-7	16	-	CASSLVSGAPLLEQYF	TGTGCCAGCAGCTTAGTCTCGGGAGCCCCTCTCCTTGAGCAGTACTTC
TRBV4-3	-	TRBJ2-3	13	-	CASSVQGTDTQYF	TGCGCCAGCAGCGTACAGGGTACAGATACGCAGTATTTT
TRBV4-3	once	TRBJ1-2	15	-	CASSQGSSFNYGYTF	TGCGCCAGCAGCCAAGGAAGTTCTTTTAACTATGGCTACACCTTC
TRBV4-3	-	TRBJ1-2	15	-	CASSQVSGAHYGYTF	TGCGCCAGCAGCCAAGTTTCAGGGGCCCACTATGGCTACACCTTC
TRBV6-2/TRBV6-3	-	TRBJ1-2	13	TRBD1	CASSYPGQGLGTF	TGTGCCAGCAGTTACCCAGGACAGGGCCTTGGAACCTTC
TRBV6-5	-	TRBJ1-5	14	-	CATSSQEILTTQHF	TGTGCCACCTCGTCCCAGGAGATTTTGACGACCCAGCATTTT
TRBV18	-	TRBJ1-1	13	-	CASSPAREGEAFF	TGTGCCAGCTCACCAGCCAGGGAGGGTGAAGCTTTCTTT
TRBV19	once	TRBJ2-3	14	-	CASIDVGRTDTQYF	TGTGCCAGTATCGATGTGGGTAGGACAGATACGCAGTATTTT
TRBV6-1	-	TRBJ2-1	20	-	CASSEWRVVLGGTAANEQFF	TGTGCCAGCAGTGAATGGAGGGTTGTTTTGGGAGGGACAGCCGCCAATGAGCAGTTCTTC
TRBV6-1	-	TRBJ1-5	16	TRBD1	CASSALGQNINQPQHF	TGTGCCAGCAGTGCCTTGGGACAGAATATCAATCAGCCCCAGCATTTT
TRBV27	-	TRBJ2-2	14	-	CASSWGADTGELFF	TGTGCCAGCAGTTGGGGGGCCGACACCGGGGAGCTGTTTTTT
TRBV2	-	TRBJ2-6	15	-	CASSDRGSGANVLTF	TGTGCCAGCAGTGACCGGGGGAGCGGGGCCAACGTCCTGACTTTC
TRBV7-2	-	TRBJ2-3	17	TRBD2	CASSLALAGLHTDTQYF	TGTGCCAGCAGCTTAGCCCTAGCGGGGTTACACACAGATACGCAGTATTTT
TRBV5-1	-	TRBJ2-3	19	TRBD2	CASSLETSGRVGGTDTQYF	TGCGCCAGCAGCCTCGAGACTAGCGGGAGGGTGGGAGGAACAGATACGCAGTATTTT
TRBV6-2/TRBV6-3	-	TRBJ1-2	12	TRBD1	CASSAQGAGYTF	TGTGCCAGCAGTGCCCAGGGGGCGGGCTACACCTTC
TRBV4-1	-	TRBJ1-3	15	-	CASSQDKFGGNTIYF	TGCGCCAGCAGCCAAGATAAGTTCGGTGGAAACACCATATATTTT
TRBV20-1	-	TRBJ2-3	15	TRBD2	CSASVSGRGTDTQYF	TGCAGTGCTAGTGTCAGCGGGAGGGGCACAGATACGCAGTATTTT
TRBV25-1	-	TRBJ2-7	14	TRBD1	CASRPRTGGDEQYF	TGTGCCAGCCGACCCCGGACAGGGGGGGACGAGCAGTACTTC
TRBV18	-	TRBJ1-5	15	-	CASSPRGSSNQPQHF	TGTGCCAGCTCACCAAGGGGCAGTAGCAATCAGCCCCAGCATTTT
TRBV3-1/TRBV3-2	-	TRBJ1-1	16	-	CASSQTVSRGPPGAFF	TGTGCCAGCAGCCAAACCGTTAGCCGGGGGCCGCCGGGAGCTTTCTTT
TRBV10-2	once	TRBJ1-4	14	-	CASGIRGTNEKLFF	TGCGCCAGCGGTATAAGGGGAACTAATGAAAAACTGTTTTTT
TRBV3-1/TRBV3-2	-	TRBJ1-2	15	-	CASSHLRSYYYGYTF	TGTGCCAGCAGCCACTTACGATCCTACTACTATGGCTACACCTTC